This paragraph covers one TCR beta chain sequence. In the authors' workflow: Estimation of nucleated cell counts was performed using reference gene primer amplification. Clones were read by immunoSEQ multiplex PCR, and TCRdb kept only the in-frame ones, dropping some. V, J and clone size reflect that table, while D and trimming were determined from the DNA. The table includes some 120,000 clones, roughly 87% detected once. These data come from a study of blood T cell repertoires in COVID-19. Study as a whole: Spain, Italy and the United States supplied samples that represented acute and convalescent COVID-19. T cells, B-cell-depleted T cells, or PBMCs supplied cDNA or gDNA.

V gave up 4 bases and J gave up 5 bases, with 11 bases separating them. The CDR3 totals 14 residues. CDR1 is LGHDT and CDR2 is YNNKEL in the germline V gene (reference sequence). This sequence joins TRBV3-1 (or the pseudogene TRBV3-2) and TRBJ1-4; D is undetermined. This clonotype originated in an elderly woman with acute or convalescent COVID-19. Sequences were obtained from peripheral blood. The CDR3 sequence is CASSLGVGNEKLFF. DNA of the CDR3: TGTGCCAGCAGCCTCGGGGTCGGAAATGAAAAACTGTTTTTT.